The sample holds one count of the clone carrying this T cell receptor (beta chain). What it recognizes is unknown. Clones were sequenced by immunoSEQ multiplex PCR, and TCRdb holds only the in-frame ones, with some missing. The sample carries 90,000 to 120,000 clones, 70% to 90% recorded once. This specimen belongs to a study of T cell responses to AZD1222 COVID-19 vaccine. For the study at large: Combined were second doses at about 4 or about 12 weeks. Notes on the study in general: The sample set comprised mostly white British donors with more females, and clonal diversity was possibly underestimated. Seropositive status at baseline applied to only five to seven AZD1222 recipients. Spike-specific TCR breadth and depth both grew after two AZD1222 doses.

The sequenced sample was peripheral blood, obtained on day 0 of AZD1222 vaccination. The receptor was isolated from an adult in good health.

This CDR3 is CASSLVIGSGEQYF. The CDR3 region has the DNA TGTGCCAGCAGCTTAGTAATCGGATCGGGGGAGCAGTACTTC. The genes are TRBV7-6 and TRBJ2-7; tentatively, D is TRBD2 (5 bases). Trimming stripped 1 base from V and 7 bases from J, with 14 bases between. This CDR3 spans 14 amino acids. Germline CDR1 reads SGHVS; CDR2 reads FNYEAQ.